This T cell receptor beta chain appears in the sequencing data of a study of shared clonotypes between healthy human individuals. About the research overall: The study drew on a couple of women and a few men aged 18 to 49 as donors.

CD4+ cells were split into CD45RA+ naive and CD45RA-negative memory subsets. The CDR3 runs 14 residues. V was shortened by 3 bases and J by 0 bases, with 8 bases between the two germline ends. Germline-derived CDR1 and CDR2 are MNHEY and SMNVEV (reference sequence). The assay was immunoSEQ multiplex PCR, and TCRdb's table has in-frame clones only and misses some. This sample has hundreds of thousands of clones, with approximately 79% found just once. This sequence was found in a woman aged 25 to 39 in good health. Sequencing was performed on memory CD4+ T cells sorted from blood. Subset noted: CD45RA-negative fraction. The V call is TRBV27, the J call TRBJ2-5, with a tentative D call TRBD1 (5 bases). The CDR3 region is CASSLGQYQETQYF. DNA of the CDR3: TGTGCCAGCAGTTTGGGGCAGTACCAAGAGACCCAGTACTTC.